The rows below give T cell receptor beta chains drawn from one sample of a study of blood T cell repertoires in COVID-19. Sequencing used immunoSEQ multiplex PCR; TCRdb keeps in-frame clones, though not all of them. The sample shows 25,000 to 40,000 clones, around 90% of them seen only once. The sequencing input was peripheral blood. All receptors derive from a human donor in a cohort sampled during active COVID-19. The CDR3 runs from the conserved cysteine through the conserved F or W. Each record gives: V gene, D gene, J gene, clone size, CDR3 DNA, CDR3 protein. The D gene is left open where the match is weak. The size entry is marked missing in some rows and otherwise reads once, few, many or a size class.

TRBV19	NA	TRBJ2-5	NA	TGTGCCAGTAGTATAGGGGGGACATGGAAAGAGACCCAGTACTTC	CASSIGGTWKETQYF
TRBV10-3	TRBD2	TRBJ2-1	NA	TGTGCCATCAGTGTGGGACTAGCCGACAATGAGCAGTTCTTC	CAISVGLADNEQFF
TRBV6-5	TRBD1	TRBJ1-6	NA	TGTGCCAGCAGGACACAGGGGGAGGGGTCACCCCTCCACTTT	CASRTQGEGSPLHF
TRBV5-6	NA	TRBJ1-5	NA	TGTGCCAGCACCTCGATGGGGGGTAATGGTCAGCCCCAGCATTTT	CASTSMGGNGQPQHF
TRBV5-4	TRBD2	TRBJ2-2	NA	TGTGCCAGCAGCTTGCTAGCGGGGAACACCGGGGAGCTGTTTTTT	CASSLLAGNTGELFF
TRBV19	TRBD2	TRBJ2-1	NA	TGTGCCAGTAGTGTGGGACTAGTCGATGAGCAGTTCTTC	CASSVGLVDEQFF
TRBV2	NA	TRBJ2-3	NA	TGTGCCAGCGCCCCGGGACTTAACACAGATACGCAGTATTTT	CASAPGLNTDTQYF
TRBV2	NA	TRBJ1-6	NA	TGTGCCAGCAGTGAGCGGGGACTTGGTAATTCACCCCTCCACTTT	CASSERGLGNSPLHF
TRBV7-2	TRBD1	TRBJ2-5	NA	TGTGCCAGCAGCTTGACAGGGGGTGCGTTGACCCAGTACTTC	CASSLTGGALTQYF
TRBV3-1/TRBV3-2	NA	TRBJ2-1	NA	TGTGCCAGCAGCTCCCAACTTACGGGGGCCTACAATGAGCAGTTCTTC	CASSSQLTGAYNEQFF
TRBV6-6	NA	TRBJ1-3	NA	TGTGCCAGCAGTTACGTCGGGAACACCATATATTTT	CASSYVGNTIYF
TRBV25-1	TRBD2	TRBJ2-2	NA	TGTGCCAGCAGTCCGGGGGGGACGGAGTCCACCGGGGAGCTGTTTTTT	CASSPGGTESTGELFF
TRBV6-5	NA	TRBJ1-6	once	TGTGCCAGCAGAAAAACAGATTCACCCCTCCACTTT	CASRKTDSPLHF
TRBV2	TRBD1	TRBJ2-3	NA	TGTGCCAGCAGGGGGGACAGGGCTATCACAGATACGCAGTATTTT	CASRGDRAITDTQYF
TRBV23-1	TRBD2	TRBJ2-1	NA	TGCGCCAGCAGTCAAAGTGGGGAGGGCCGTCACAATGAGCAGTTCTTC	CASSQSGEGRHNEQFF
TRBV29-1	TRBD2	TRBJ2-3	NA	TGCAGCGTTTTGGTATCGGGGGGGATCACAGATACGCAGTATTTT	CSVLVSGGITDTQYF
TRBV5-4	TRBD1	TRBJ1-6	NA	TGTGCCAGCAGCGGGGACAGCCTTAATTCACCCCTCCACTTT	CASSGDSLNSPLHF
TRBV6-6	NA	TRBJ2-1	NA	TGTGCCAGCAGTTACGGAGGGAGCTCCTACAATGAGCAGTTCTTC	CASSYGGSSYNEQFF
TRBV27	TRBD2	TRBJ2-1	NA	TGTGCCAGCAGCACTGTGGGTGGTAGCGGGAGGGGGTTCTACAATGAGCAGTTCTTC	CASSTVGGSGRGFYNEQFF